These T cell receptor beta chains were read from a single sample in a study of response to subunit inactivated influenza vaccine. TCRdb reprocessed the RT-PCR reads with MiXCR, giving one entry per CDR3 protein. The sample lists around 600,000 distinct CDR3 sequences, around 10% occurring once. The same sample was also studied in work on T cells expressing NK-cell markers.

Source: PBMCs from blood, taken on the day of vaccination. The source is a man between 45 and 60 years old who received an inactivated influenza vaccine. Both conserved end residues are part of each CDR3. Each record gives: J gene, V gene, D gene, clone size, CDR3 DNA, CDR3 protein. The D gene is left open where the match is weak. Clone size is given for some rows only: seen once, a few or many times, or a class if the clone is expanded.

J: TRBJ2-1
V: TRBV10-3
D: -
size: -
DNA: TGTGCCATCAAGGGGGGGTTAGAGGGAACTTACAATGAGCAGTTCTTC
CDR3: CAIKGGLEGTYNEQFF

J: TRBJ2-1
V: TRBV24-1
D: TRBD2
size: -
DNA: TGTGCCACCAGTGAGCCTAGCGGGAGTTGGAATGAGCAGTTCTTC
CDR3: CATSEPSGSWNEQFF

J: TRBJ1-5
V: TRBV6-1
D: -
size: few
DNA: TGTGCCAGCAGTCAGGGGCGGGGTGGCAATCAGCCCCAGCATTTT
CDR3: CASSQGRGGNQPQHF

J: TRBJ2-1
V: TRBV9
D: TRBD2
size: few
DNA: TGTGCCAGCAGCGGAATAGCGGGGGGGGCCTCCGAGCAGTTCTTC
CDR3: CASSGIAGGASEQFF

J: TRBJ2-3
V: TRBV28
D: -
size: -
DNA: TGTGCCAGCAGTTTATCGCAGGGCGCAGATACGCAGTATTTT
CDR3: CASSLSQGADTQYF

J: TRBJ2-7
V: TRBV7-2
D: TRBD2
size: few
DNA: TGTGCCAGCAGCTTACGCCCCTCTAGCGGGAGATCCTACGAGCAGTACTTC
CDR3: CASSLRPSSGRSYEQYF

J: TRBJ2-7
V: TRBV6-2/TRBV6-3
D: TRBD1
size: few
DNA: TGTGCCAGCAGAAATCGTCGACAGGGGCCCGGATACGAGCAGTACTTC
CDR3: CASRNRRQGPGYEQYF

J: TRBJ2-3
V: TRBV12-3/TRBV12-4
D: -
size: many
DNA: TGTGCCAGCAGTTCCCACACAGATACGCAGTATTTT
CDR3: CASSSHTDTQYF

J: TRBJ1-1
V: TRBV19
D: -
size: many
DNA: TGTGCCAGTAGTATAGGCCTTGCCAGGCCTGAAGCTTTCTTT
CDR3: CASSIGLARPEAFF

J: TRBJ2-5
V: TRBV7-8
D: TRBD2
size: -
DNA: TGTGCCAGAAGCCTATTTGGGACTAGCGGTGAACAAGAGACCCAGTACTTC
CDR3: CARSLFGTSGEQETQYF

J: TRBJ2-4
V: TRBV10-3
D: TRBD1
size: -
DNA: TGTGCCATCAGTGAGCCGCGGACAGGGGTGGCCAAAAACATTCAGTACTTC
CDR3: CAISEPRTGVAKNIQYF

J: TRBJ2-5
V: TRBV18
D: -
size: -
DNA: TGTGCCAGCTCACCACGGAGGGGGGACCAAGAGACCCAGTACTTC
CDR3: CASSPRRGDQETQYF

J: TRBJ2-1
V: TRBV15
D: TRBD1
size: few
DNA: TGTGCCACCAGCATGACTCGTGGGACAGGGGCCAATGAGCAGTTCTTC
CDR3: CATSMTRGTGANEQFF

J: TRBJ2-2
V: TRBV12-3/TRBV12-4
D: TRBD2
size: few
DNA: TGTGCCAGCACCCCGTCGAGGCTAGCGGGGCCCGGGGAGCTGTTTTTT
CDR3: CASTPSRLAGPGELFF

J: TRBJ2-7
V: TRBV5-1
D: TRBD1
size: few
DNA: TGCGCCAGCAGCACCCGTCCGGGACAGGGGATCGAGCAGTACTTC
CDR3: CASSTRPGQGIEQYF

J: TRBJ1-4
V: TRBV6-1
D: -
size: few
DNA: TGTGCCAGCAGTCCCCGGGACTCTACTTCGGGGGAAAAACTGTTTTTT
CDR3: CASSPRDSTSGEKLFF

J: TRBJ2-4
V: TRBV30
D: -
size: -
DNA: TGTGCCTGTTTTCGTGCGGGTACCGGGTACTTC
CDR3: CACFRAGTGYF

J: TRBJ1-6
V: TRBV7-9
D: TRBD1
size: -
DNA: TGTGCCAGCAGCTTAGCTCCAGGGGGCATGAGTTCACCCCTCCACTTT
CDR3: CASSLAPGGMSSPLHF

J: TRBJ2-1
V: TRBV27
D: TRBD1
size: -
DNA: TGTGCCAGCAGTACCTGGACAGGGGCGTCCTACAATGAGCAGTTCTTC
CDR3: CASSTWTGASYNEQFF

J: TRBJ2-3
V: TRBV5-1
D: TRBD2
size: many
DNA: TGCGCCAGCAGCTCTAGCGGGGGCACAGATACGCAGTATTTT
CDR3: CASSSSGGTDTQYF

J: TRBJ2-5
V: TRBV9
D: -
size: -
DNA: TGTGCCAGCAGCGTAGGAGTTCAGAAGGAGACCCAGTACTTC
CDR3: CASSVGVQKETQYF

J: TRBJ1-1
V: TRBV4-2
D: TRBD1
size: few
DNA: TGTGCCAGCGCCTTAGCTACCAGGACAGGGGGCATGGGCACTGAAGCTTTCTTT
CDR3: CASALATRTGGMGTEAFF

J: TRBJ2-1
V: TRBV5-1
D: TRBD1
size: -
DNA: TGCGCCAGCAGCGAAGGGACAGGGGGGAATGAGCAGTTCTTC
CDR3: CASSEGTGGNEQFF

J: TRBJ2-2
V: TRBV27
D: -
size: -
DNA: TGTGCCAGCAGTTTATTATCGATCTCGACCGGGGAGCTGTTTTTT
CDR3: CASSLLSISTGELFF

J: TRBJ2-1
V: TRBV4-3
D: -
size: -
DNA: TGCGCCAGCAGCCCCTGGGTCGCAGATGAGCAGTTCTTC
CDR3: CASSPWVADEQFF